The clone carrying this T cell receptor beta chain ranks as medium-sized. As yet, its antigen is unknown. The data stem from a study of vaccination effects on CD4 cells after COVID-19. Sequencing used immunoSEQ multiplex PCR; TCRdb keeps in-frame clones, though not all of them. The sample lists roughly 27,000 clones, approximately 75% occurring once. Trimming cost V 0 bases and J 5 bases, with 11 bases left between them. The CDR3 totals 15 residues. Per germline, CDR1 ENHRY and CDR2 SYGVKD. Expansion of antigen-specific CD4+ T cells with viral peptide pools was carried out by the ViraFEST assay before sequencing. CD4+ T cells were isolated after around ten days of culture. Nobody among the vaccine recipients had prior SARS-CoV-2 infection (nucleocapsid antibodies were negative). It was with approximately 10 IU/ml IL-2 and around 10 ug/ml peptides that 1.5 million to 2 million PBMC per well were cultured. Half-medium changes using IL-2 medium occurred on days 3 and 7.

Source: CD4+ T cells from PBMCs cultured with SARS-CoV-2 spike peptides, taken before COVID-19 vaccination. The V call is TRBV10-3, the J call TRBJ2-1; D not certain. This receptor was obtained from a human donor who received a COVID-19 vaccine. CDR3 protein: CAISESGGRHNEQFF. For the CDR3, the DNA is TGTGCCATCAGTGAGTCTGGTGGGCGTCACAATGAGCAGTTCTTC.